This is a list of T cell receptor beta chains from one sample in a study of T cell responses to AZD1222 COVID-19 vaccine. Only in-frame clones appear in the TCRdb table, and some are missing; sequencing was by immunoSEQ multiplex PCR. Of roughly 140,000 clones listed, around 90% are singletons. Sequencing used peripheral blood, obtained on day 0 of AZD1222 vaccination. All receptors come from an adult in good health. CDR3s include the opening cysteine and the closing phenylalanine or tryptophan. The D gene is left open where the match is weak. Only part of the rows carry a size: once, few, many, or a class if the clone is expanded.

j_gene | abundance | v_gene | d_gene | CDR3aa | CDR3nt
TRBJ1-5 | . | TRBV30 | . | CAWSVHVGRGGNQPQHF | TGTGCCTGGAGTGTACATGTTGGCAGGGGAGGCAATCAGCCCCAGCATTTT
TRBJ1-3 | . | TRBV3-1/TRBV3-2 | . | CASSQVFAGNTIYF | TGTGCCAGCAGCCAAGTTTTCGCTGGAAACACCATATATTTT
TRBJ2-6 | . | TRBV2 | TRBD2 | CASSVPGLAGGVHSGANVLTF | TGTGCCAGCAGTGTGCCGGGACTAGCGGGAGGGGTCCACTCTGGGGCCAACGTCCTGACTTTC
TRBJ1-2 | . | TRBV4-1 | . | CASSHPVRGNYGYTF | TGCGCCAGCAGCCACCCGGTGCGGGGGAACTATGGCTACACCTTC
TRBJ2-3 | . | TRBV5-5 | TRBD1 | CASSLIQGALDTQYF | TGTGCCAGCAGCTTGATCCAGGGGGCTTTAGATACGCAGTATTTT
TRBJ1-5 | . | TRBV20-1 | . | CSASSGDQPQHF | TGCAGTGCTAGTTCAGGGGATCAGCCCCAGCATTTT
TRBJ1-6 | . | TRBV19 | . | CASTSPAGGDSNSPLHF | TGTGCCAGTACCTCCCCCGCCGGGGGGGATAGTAATTCACCCCTCCACTTT
TRBJ1-6 | . | TRBV7-3 | . | CASSFGGAGSPLHF | TGTGCCAGCAGCTTCGGGGGGGCCGGTTCACCCCTCCACTTT
TRBJ2-1 | . | TRBV6-5 | . | CASTTRGNEQFF | TGTGCCAGCACCACCAGGGGAAATGAGCAGTTCTTC
TRBJ2-5 | . | TRBV11-2 | TRBD2 | CASSPGTSGPETQYF | TGTGCCAGCAGCCCTGGGACTAGCGGTCCAGAGACCCAGTACTTC
TRBJ1-1 | . | TRBV19 | . | CASNFIGSSVAEAFF | TGTGCCAGTAACTTCATAGGGTCCTCGGTAGCTGAAGCTTTCTTT
TRBJ2-1 | . | TRBV6-5 | . | CASTPGGGYNEQFF | TGTGCCAGCACCCCGGGGGGCGGATACAATGAGCAGTTCTTC
TRBJ1-3 | . | TRBV30 | . | CASTQSGNTIYF | TGTGCCTCAACACAGTCTGGAAACACCATATATTTT
TRBJ1-2 | . | TRBV25-1 | TRBD1 | CASSPQSGTVPYGYTF | TGTGCCAGCAGTCCACAATCCGGGACAGTACCCTATGGCTACACCTTC
TRBJ2-1 | . | TRBV29-1 | TRBD2 | CSVFGLAGESYNEQFF | TGCAGCGTATTTGGGTTAGCGGGAGAATCCTACAATGAGCAGTTCTTC
TRBJ2-7 | . | TRBV2 | TRBD2 | CASSERAGDSYEQYF | TGTGCCAGCAGTGAGAGGGCGGGAGACTCCTACGAGCAGTACTTC
TRBJ2-3 | . | TRBV11-2 | TRBD1 | CASSLIGTGRGDTQYF | TGTGCCAGCAGCCTCATTGGGACAGGACGGGGAGATACGCAGTATTTT
TRBJ1-5 | . | TRBV28 | . | CASSFSGDSNQPQHF | TGTGCCAGCAGTTTTTCAGGCGATAGCAATCAGCCCCAGCATTTT
TRBJ1-5 | . | TRBV6-6 | . | CASSPRGQLYSNQPQHF | TGTGCCAGCAGTCCCCGTGGACAGTTATATAGCAATCAGCCCCAGCATTTT
TRBJ2-5 | . | TRBV9 | TRBD2 | CASSPTSGPPQETQYF | TGTGCCAGCAGCCCCACTAGCGGCCCGCCTCAAGAGACCCAGTACTTC
TRBJ2-2 | . | TRBV19 | TRBD1 | CASSKTGPGELFF | TGTGCCAGTAGTAAGACAGGGCCCGGGGAGCTGTTTTTT
TRBJ1-1 | . | TRBV5-1 | . | CASSLINDDTEAFF | TGCGCCAGCAGCTTGATTAATGATGACACTGAAGCTTTCTTT
TRBJ2-7 | . | TRBV11-2 | TRBD1 | CASSFRTGSYEQYF | TGTGCCAGCAGCTTTCGGACAGGGTCGTACGAGCAGTACTTC
TRBJ2-2 | . | TRBV28 | . | CASSTAGNTGELFF | TGTGCCAGCAGTACCGCGGGGAACACCGGGGAGCTGTTTTTT
TRBJ2-1 | . | TRBV9 | . | CASSVATTYNEQFF | TGTGCCAGCAGCGTAGCCACAACCTACAATGAGCAGTTCTTC
TRBJ2-2 | . | TRBV5-1 | . | CASSLGQITGELFF | TGCGCCAGCAGCTTGGGACAGATCACCGGGGAGCTGTTTTTT
TRBJ2-1 | once | TRBV6-1 | TRBD2 | CASSEALAEPNEQFF | TGTGCCAGCAGTGAAGCGCTAGCGGAGCCGAATGAGCAGTTCTTC
TRBJ2-7 | . | TRBV29-1 | . | CSVAGGTSSYEQYF | TGCAGCGTTGCAGGCGGGACGAGCTCCTACGAGCAGTACTTC
TRBJ1-2 | . | TRBV5-1 | . | CASSLQGPYGFTF | TGCGCCAGCAGCTTACAGGGACCTTATGGCTTCACCTTC
TRBJ2-5 | . | TRBV5-4 | . | CASSLGVDSIKTQYF | TGTGCCAGCAGCTTGGGGGTCGACAGCATCAAGACCCAGTACTTC
TRBJ2-7 | . | TRBV5-1 | . | CASSPGLSYEQYF | TGCGCCAGCAGCCCGGGCCTTTCCTACGAGCAGTACTTC
TRBJ1-1 | . | TRBV7-6 | . | CASSLNGVSAFF | TGTGCCAGCAGCTTAAACGGGGTATCAGCTTTCTTT
TRBJ1-2 | . | TRBV5-6 | TRBD1 | CASSFQGQGRLGYGYTF | TGTGCCAGCAGCTTCCAGGGACAGGGCCGTTTAGGGTATGGCTACACCTTC
TRBJ1-3 | once | TRBV18 | . | CASSPRQSSGNTIYF | TGTGCCAGCTCACCACGCCAGAGCTCTGGAAACACCATATATTTT
TRBJ2-3 | . | TRBV3-1/TRBV3-2 | . | CASSQGRAQVGVNTDTQYF | TGTGCCAGCAGCCAAGGTCGTGCGCAAGTGGGAGTGAACACAGATACGCAGTATTTT
TRBJ2-7 | . | TRBV11-3 | TRBD1 | CASSFESTGEPYEQYF | TGTGCCAGCAGCTTCGAATCGACAGGGGAACCCTACGAGCAGTACTTC